Reported below is one T cell receptor (beta chain). V shed 5 bases and J 0 bases; nucleotides not matched to a gene: 4. The CDR3 length is 15 residues. Per germline, CDR1 KGHSH and CDR2 LQKENI. Libraries were prepared by immunoSEQ multiplex PCR; TCRdb keeps only in-frame clonotypes and omits some of them. The sample yields about 310,000 clones, around 89% seen once. The data are from a study of blood T cell repertoires in COVID-19. Sequenced input: PBMCs or T cells enriched from blood (not recorded which). This rearrangement joins TRBV18 to TRBJ2-7; 10 bases are shared with TRBD1. The receptor's source is a middle-aged woman who had recovered from COVID-19. In DNA, the CDR3 is TGTGCCAGCTCAGGGACAGGGGCGAGCTCCTACGAGCAGTACTTC. Translated: CASSGTGASSYEQYF. The full variable domain, in which reference TRBV18 and TRBJ2-7 provide the parts outside the CDR3, is NAGVMQNPRHLVRRRGQEARLRCSPMKGHSHVYWYRQLPEEGLKFMVYLQKENIIDESGMPKERFSAEFPKEGPSILRIQQVVRGDSAAYFCASSGTGASSYEQYFGPGTRLTVT.